Each of the 20 T cell receptor beta chains below was sequenced from the same sample in a study of T cell responses to AZD1222 COVID-19 vaccine. Assay: immunoSEQ multiplex PCR; the TCRdb copy retains only in-frame clones and omits some. Among roughly 87,000 clones listed, about nine tenths were seen once. The material was peripheral blood, obtained 28 days after the second AZD1222 dose. The receptors shown here come from an adult who received the AZD1222 COVID-19 vaccine.

This chain uses TRBV5-8 with TRBJ2-7; 10 bases align to TRBD1. Germline-derived CDR1 and CDR2 are SGHTS and YDEGEE. Trimming took 4 bases from V and 6 from J; bases not matched to a gene: 10. This CDR3 is 15 amino acids long. The CDR3 coding sequence is TGTGCCAGCAGCCCTTATTGGACAGGGGGAGGCGAGCAGTACTTC. Its translation is CASSPYWTGGGEQYF.

With regard to this clone: Distinct nucleotide sequences in the sample also encode this CDR3. The genes are TRBV28 and TRBJ1-1; D is undetermined. The CDR3 sequence is 12 residues long. With 2 bases removed from V and 3 bases from J, the gap between germline ends came to 4 bases. Germline V gives CDR1 MDHEN, CDR2 SYDVKM. The CDR3 loop reads CASSLIYTEAFF. CDR3 nucleotide sequence: TGTGCCAGCAGTTTAATATACACTGAAGCTTTCTTT. Supplemented by reference TRBV28 and TRBJ1-1, the full variable domain reads DVKVTQSSRYLVKRTGEKVFLECVQDMDHENMFWYRQDPGLGLRLIYFSYDVKMKEKGDIPEGYSVSREKKERFSLILESASTNQTSMYLCASSLIYTEAFFGQGTRLTVV.

This clone was detected only once. J is TRBJ1-1 and V is TRBV4-2, with D maybe TRBD1 (6 bases). Germline V lookup: CDR1 LGHNA, CDR2 YNFKEQ. Trimming cost V 2 bases and J 5 bases, with 15 bases left between them. The CDR3 runs to 15 residues. The CDR3 spells CASSQPGEGGTEAFF. CDR3 DNA sequence: TGTGCCAGCAGCCAACCAGGGGAGGGAGGGACTGAAGCTTTCTTT.

This clone was recorded only once. The chain carries TRBV11-2 and TRBJ2-2, with a possible D match to TRBD2 (5 bases). This CDR3 contains 14 residues. Deletions cut 5 bases from V and 2 bases from J, with 9 bases between. The germline V gene has CDR1 SGHAT and CDR2 FQNNGV. The CDR3 nucleotides read TGTGCCAGCAGCCTACGGACTAACACCGGGGAGCTGTTTTTT. Residues: CASSLRTNTGELFF. The full variable domain, with the rest looked up from reference TRBV11-2 and TRBJ2-2, is EAGVAQSPRYKIIEKRQSVAFWCNPISGHATLYWYQQILGQGPKLLIQFQNNGVVDDSQLPKDRFSAERLKGVDSTLKIQPAKLEDSAVYLCASSLRTNTGELFFGEGSRLTVL.

This rearrangement joins TRBV21-1 to TRBJ1-2; the table's D gene call, TRBD1, was not cross checked with the DNA. TRBV21-1 is noted as a pseudogene. The CDR3 contains 18 residues. The DNA for the CDR3 is TGTGCCAGCAGCAAAAGAGTGGGACAGGTCACACCTAACTATGGCTACACCTTC. It encodes CASSKRVGQVTPNYGYTF.

This chain connects TRBV11-3 to TRBJ2-3, with 9 bases lining up with TRBD1. J lost 4 bases, V lost 5 bases, and 10 bases had no gene match. Germline lookup yields CDR1 SGHNT and CDR2 YENEEA. The CDR3 sequence is 16 residues long. The CDR3 sequence: CASSPGQGMESDTQYF. The CDR3 nucleotides are TGTGCCAGCAGCCCTGGACAGGGGATGGAGTCAGATACGCAGTATTTT. The whole variable domain, remainder taken from reference TRBV11-3 and TRBJ2-3, is EAGVVQSPRYKIIEKKQPVAFWCNPISGHNTLYWYLQNLGQGPELLIRYENEEAVDDSQLPKDRFSAERLKGVDSTLKIQPAELGDSAVYLCASSPGQGMESDTQYFGPGTRLTVL.

V usage is TRBV7-3 and J usage is TRBJ2-7; D is tentatively TRBD1 or TRBD2 (6 bases each). V shed 1 base and J shed 3 bases, with 16 bases lying between them. Per germline, CDR1 SGHTA and CDR2 FQGTGA. The CDR3 spans 16 residues. The DNA of the CDR3 is TGTGCCAGCAGCTTAATAAGGGGGGTCGTCGGCTACGAGCAGTACTTC. Residues: CASSLIRGVVGYEQYF.

Here the CDR3 DNA reads TGCGCCAGCAGCTCAGGGGGAACCTCCTCCTACGAGCAGTACTTC. The encoded protein is CASSSGGTSSYEQYF. The chain uses TRBV5-1 and TRBJ2-7; 7 positions agree with TRBD1. Looked up from germline, CDR1 is SGHRS and CDR2 is YFSETQ. With V trimmed by 3 bases and J by 0 bases, 6 bases remained unmatched. CDR3 length equals 15 residues.

This rearrangement joins TRBV12-3 or TRBV12-4 to TRBJ2-7; D uncertain. This CDR3 region has 12 residues. V shed 5 bases and J shed 1 base, with 6 bases lying between them. The CDR3 DNA is TGTGCCAGCAGTCCTGAATCCTACGAGCAGTACTTC. This codes for CASSPESYEQYF.

The J gene is TRBJ2-5, the V gene TRBV7-3; weak D call: TRBD2 (6 bases). The CDR3 has 15 amino acids. CDR1 is SGHTA, CDR2 FQGTGA, per germline. V lost 1 base, J lost 4 bases, and 13 bases lay in between. The CDR3 nucleotides are TGTGCCAGCAGCTTAAGGCGGGGAGGAGTAGAGACCCAGTACTTC. Translated, it gives CASSLRRGGVETQYF.

The chain joins TRBV19 to TRBJ1-1, with 7 positions matching TRBD1. CDR1 LNHDA and CDR2 SQIVND come from the germline V gene (reference sequence). Trimming cost V 4 bases and J 5 bases; bases outside gene matches: 7. This CDR3 has 14 amino acids. The CDR3 sequence: CASSTKGAGTEAFF. CDR3 nucleotides: TGTGCCAGTAGTACGAAGGGGGCCGGGACTGAAGCTTTCTTT.

The chain carries TRBV6-5 and TRBJ1-4; D is uncertain. This CDR3 is built from 14 residues. V was pared by 6 bases and J by 0 bases, with 8 bases between. Germline CDR1 MNHEY, CDR2 SVGAGI. CDR3 coding DNA: TGTGCCAGCAGATACAGTGCAACTAATGAAAAACTGTTTTTT. Translated, it gives CASRYSATNEKLFF.

The rearrangement joins TRBV9 to TRBJ2-1; no definite D call. CDR1 is SGDLS, CDR2 YYNGEE, per germline. The V end was cut by 0 bases, the J end by 6 bases, with 10 bases between. The CDR3 is 14 amino acids. CDR3 sequence: CASSVASVSNEQFF. The CDR3 bases are TGTGCCAGCAGCGTAGCTTCGGTCTCCAATGAGCAGTTCTTC.

The chain has TRBV6-5 and TRBJ1-1; no clear D gene. Germline V lookup: CDR1 MNHEY, CDR2 SVGAGI. This CDR3 contains 13 residues. V was clipped by 5 bases and J by 0 bases, with 7 bases between them. CDR3: CASSLQLNTEAFF. The CDR3 region has the DNA TGTGCCAGCAGTCTTCAGTTGAACACTGAAGCTTTCTTT.

The chain combines TRBV27 with TRBJ2-7; TRBD2 aligns across 8 bases. The CDR3 is made up of 14 amino acids. The junction had 8 bases not matched to a gene; V was cut back by 6 bases and J by 4 bases. Germline CDR1 MNHEY, CDR2 SMNVEV (reference sequence). The CDR3 protein is CASSLVGTSYEQYF. For the CDR3, the DNA is TGTGCCAGCAGCCTAGTCGGGACTAGTTACGAGCAGTACTTC.

The chain employs TRBV6-6 and TRBJ2-7; D call uncertain. The V end lost 10 bases, the J end lost 0 bases, and 10 bases lay between the germline ends. This CDR3 region has 12 residues. Germline lookup yields CDR1 MNHNY and CDR2 SVGAGI (reference sequence). CDR3 coding DNA: TGTGCCATCGGGCCCCCCTCCTACGAGCAGTACTTC. Translating gives CAIGPPSYEQYF.

The chain links TRBV21-1 to TRBJ2-7; TRBD2, as called in the table, went unchecked against the DNA. TRBV21-1 is labeled a pseudogene. CDR3 length: 16 residues. CDR3 residues: CASSKGGDGPSYEQYF. In nucleotides, the CDR3 is TGTGCCAGCAGCAAAGGCGGGGACGGACCCTCCTACGAGCAGTACTTC.

This chain joins TRBV15 and TRBJ1-2, with 7 bases identical to TRBD1. Germline V gene lookup returns CDR1 LNHNV and CDR2 YYDKDF (reference sequence). The CDR3 consists of 15 residues. V gave up 4 bases and J gave up 1 base; unmatched junction bases: 6. The CDR3 spells CATSTRDSYNYGYTF. CDR3 bases: TGTGCCACCAGCACCCGGGACAGTTATAACTATGGCTACACCTTC.

The gene calls are TRBV18 and TRBJ2-1; TRBD1 agrees at 9 bases. The CDR3 consists of 15 residues. CDR1 and CDR2 from the germline V gene are KGHSH and LQKENI. J was trimmed by 6 bases and V by 3 bases; bases with no gene match: 6. CDR3 in DNA: TGTGCCAGCTCACCCGCGGACAGGGGAGGCAATGAGCAGTTCTTC. It translates to CASSPADRGGNEQFF.

This chain joins TRBV14 and TRBJ1-6; D ambiguous. The CDR3 has 13 amino acids. V shed 1 base and J shed 9 bases, with 7 bases lying between them. The germline gives CDR1 SGHDN, CDR2 FVKESK. The CDR3 protein is CASSQVRSSPLHF. As DNA, the CDR3 is TGTGCCAGCAGCCAAGTAAGGTCTTCACCCCTCCACTTT.